These 3 T cell receptor beta chains share one sample of origin, sequenced in a study of T cells in Graves' hyperthyroidism and ophthalmopathy (dated by TCRdb to between 2018 and 2020). The library was built by means of multiplex PCR. Sequencing used an Illumina HiSeq 2000. TCR beta CDR3 regions were amplified from RNA transcripts. A first-round RT-PCR of the TCR CDR3 used the HTBI primer set with the Qiagen OneStep RT-PCR kit. Using fastp at Q25 and MiXCR, TCRdb reprocessed the public reads and kept productive beta chains. All rows with the same CDR3 protein become a single entry with the most common DNA and genes. Present in this sample are around 360,000 distinct CDR3 sequences, nearly 15% of which were seen just once. The biggest ten clones account for roughly a fifth of the sample. The sample was blood. The receptors were gathered from a woman aged 60-75 years with Graves' ophthalmopathy.

In its sample, this clonotype was seen a few times. The gene calls are TRBV11-2 and TRBJ1-1; D possibly corresponds to TRBD1 (5 bases). V lost 3 bases, J lost 6 bases, and 5 bases lay in between. The CDR3 is made up of 11 amino acids. The germline CDR1 and CDR2 sequences are SGHAT and FQNNGV. CDR3 sequence (DNA): TGTGCCAGCAGCTTCAGGGCTGAAGCTTTCTTT. Translating gives CASSFRAEAFF. The full variable domain, its missing parts supplied by reference TRBV11-2 and TRBJ1-1, is EAGVAQSPRYKIIEKRQSVAFWCNPISGHATLYWYQQILGQGPKLLIQFQNNGVVDDSQLPKDRFSAERLKGVDSTLKIQPAKLEDSAVYLCASSFRAEAFFGQGTRLTVV.

V usage is TRBV7-9 and J usage is TRBJ2-7; 11 positions match TRBD2. V dropped 5 bases and J dropped 6; count of bases not matched to a gene: 12. The CDR3 totals 16 residues. Per the germline V gene, CDR1 is SEHNR and CDR2 is FQNEAQ (reference sequence). The CDR3 nucleotides read TGTGCCAGCAGCCCGCGACTAGCGGGGACGTTGGGCGAGCAGTACTTC. Protein: CASSPRLAGTLGEQYF.

The V gene is TRBV28, the J gene TRBJ2-2; D is possibly TRBD1 or TRBD2 (7 bases each). In germline, CDR1 is MDHEN, CDR2 SYDVKM. V lost 2 bases and J lost 3, with 19 bases in between. This CDR3 is 18 amino acids long. The CDR3 here is CASSLPSRAGGDTGELFF. CDR3 DNA sequence: TGTGCCAGCAGTTTACCCTCCAGGGCAGGGGGGGACACCGGGGAGCTGTTTTTT.